These 12 T cell receptor beta chains came from one sample sequenced in a study of early T cells in non-severe SARS-CoV-2 infection. MiXCR, run by TCRdb on the 5' RACE reads, gives a single entry per CDR3 protein. The sample yields tens of thousands of distinct CDR3 sequences, about 9.9% seen once. The specimen sequenced was whole blood. The receptors come from an adult who was a healthcare worker with PCR-confirmed SARS-CoV-2 infection or an uninfected control (not recorded which).

The chain couples TRBV4-1 to TRBJ2-7, with a possible D match to TRBD2 (5 bases). This CDR3 contains 16 residues. V lost 1 base and J lost 2, with 15 bases in between. Germline values: CDR1 MGHRA, CDR2 YSYEKL. The chain's CDR3 is CASSQGGERSPYEQYF. As DNA, the CDR3 is TGCGCCAGCAGCCAAGGTGGTGAGCGGAGTCCCTACGAGCAGTACTTC.

For this clonotype: The conserved final phenylalanine or tryptophan is absent from the CDR3, which likely points to a read error. The J gene is TRBJ2-7, the V gene TRBV29-1; D remains ambiguous. CDR1 is SQVTM, CDR2 ANQGSEA, per germline. V was trimmed by 6 bases and J by 0 bases, leaving 15 bases between them. This CDR3 is 14 amino acids long. In DNA form, the CDR3 reads TGCAGCGTCCGTCGTCGGACGGACTCCTACGAGCAGTACCTC. Residues: CSVRRRTDSYEQYL.

This clonotype was seen once. The missing conserved phenylalanine or tryptophan at the end of this CDR3 makes a read error likely. V gene TRBV30 combines with J gene TRBJ2-1, with 7 nucleotides matching TRBD2. The CDR3 sequence is 13 residues long. J lost 5 bases, V lost 4 bases, and 5 bases had no gene match. Germline values: CDR1 GTSNPN, CDR2 SVGIG (reference sequence). CDR3: CAWNIGLDNEQFI. For the CDR3, the DNA is TGTGCCTGGAACATTGGACTAGACAATGAGCAGTTCATC.

The chain couples TRBV9 to TRBJ2-7; 12 nucleotides align to TRBD2. This CDR3 spans 14 amino acids. The J segment lost 6 bases and the V segment lost 5 bases, leaving 6 bases of the junction unmatched. Germline V gene sequence: CDR1 SGDLS, CDR2 YYNGEE. The CDR3 DNA follows: TGTGCCAGCAGTCAGGGGGGACTAGCGGGCGAGCAGTACTTC. It specifies CASSQGGLAGEQYF.

This clonotype was seen at least ten times. The rearrangement joins TRBV6-5 to TRBJ1-3; the D gene is possibly TRBD1 (6 bases). Between the trimmed V and J ends, which lost 6 bases and 1 base, there was a span of 19 bases. The CDR3 has 17 amino acids. Germline lookup yields CDR1 MNHEY and CDR2 SVGAGI. The CDR3 loop is CASRSSIHGQSGNTIYF. The DNA of the CDR3 is TGTGCCAGCAGATCCTCTATTCATGGACAGTCTGGAAACACCATATATTTT.

This clonotype was detected only a few times. This could be a read error, since a much larger clone is one nucleotide away. The V gene is TRBV7-8, the J gene TRBJ2-6; tentative D call: TRBD2 (7 bases). The V gene lost 5 bases and the J gene lost 2 bases, with 13 bases spanning the gap. The CDR3 contains 16 residues. Germline CDR1 reads SGHVS; CDR2 reads FQNEAQ. CDR3 residues: CASSRGGVPGANVLTF. The DNA for the CDR3 is TGTGCCAGCAGCCGAGGGGGGGTGCCTGGGGCCAACGTCCTGACTTTC.

The chain recombines TRBV10-3 with TRBJ2-3, with a weak D call TRBD2 (6 bases). CDR3 length: 13 residues. The ends were cut back, 5 bases at V and 4 bases at J, with 10 bases in the middle. Germline-derived CDR1 and CDR2 are ENHRY and SYGVKD. The CDR3 here is CAISWGDADTQYF. The CDR3 region has the DNA TGTGCCATCAGTTGGGGGGATGCAGATACGCAGTATTTT.

The chain has TRBV7-9 and TRBJ2-3; D gene unclear. V gave up 5 bases and J gave up 4 bases, with 10 bases separating them. This CDR3 has 13 amino acids. Per the germline V gene, CDR1 is SEHNR and CDR2 is FQNEAQ (reference sequence). Here the CDR3 reads CASSQVRPDTQYF. DNA for the CDR3: TGTGCCAGCAGCCAAGTCCGGCCAGATACGCAGTATTTT.

V gene TRBV5-1 combines with J gene TRBJ1-2; D unclear. V was shortened by 6 bases and J by 8 bases, with 17 bases between the two germline ends. The CDR3 contains 13 residues. Germline CDR1 is SGHRS and CDR2 is YFSETQ. CDR3 in DNA: TGCGCCAGCACCGTTGGACGGCAAGGAGGCTACACCTTC. Protein sequence: CASTVGRQGGYTF.

There are many counts of this clonotype. The V and J genes are TRBV6-5 and TRBJ1-2; D is perhaps TRBD1 (5 bases). Germline V gene lookup returns CDR1 MNHEY and CDR2 SVGAGI. Trimming left V 5 bases short and J 7 bases short, with 11 bases between. The CDR3 is 12 amino acids. CDR3 amino acids: CASSTWGSGYTF. The CDR3 DNA reads TGTGCCAGCAGTACCTGGGGCTCTGGCTACACCTTC.

This clonotype was recorded many times. V and J are TRBV2 and TRBJ1-2; D not certain. The CDR3 totals 13 residues. The V end was cut by 2 bases, the J end by 8 bases, with 12 bases between. Germline V gene data show CDR1 as SNHLY and CDR2 as FYNNEI. In nucleotides, the CDR3 is TGTGCCAGCAGTGAAAGGGCGTCAGGAGGCTACACCTTC. Translating it yields CASSERASGGYTF.

CDR3 loop: CASSETGGGEKLFF. DNA for the CDR3: TGTGCCAGCAGCGAGACAGGGGGCGGTGAAAAACTGTTTTTT. The chain carries TRBV6-5 and TRBJ1-4, with 10 bases fitting TRBD1. Germline assignment: CDR1 MNHEY and CDR2 SVGAGI. The CDR3 has 14 residues. V was pared by 6 bases and J by 7 bases, with 5 bases of the junction left unmatched.